Below, one T cell receptor beta chain is given with its context. Its antigen is currently unknown. The data originate from a study of cytomegalovirus exposure and HLA in healthy donors. General study results and limits: Using the classifier, cytomegalovirus status was reportedly diagnosed with high specificity and sensitivity.

PCR primers comprised 60 Vbeta and 13 Jbeta primers. Measured with immunoSEQ multiplex PCR; TCRdb has only the in-frame clones, and not every one. Of 100,000 to 140,000 clones listed, around 73% were seen once; the top ten hold about 8%. CDR1 and CDR2 from the germline V gene are SEHNR and FQNEAQ (reference sequence). V was clipped by 4 bases and J by 0 bases, with 9 bases between them. This CDR3 comprises 14 residues. This clonotype was obtained from a man between 25 and 39 years old in good health and CMV-seronegative. Material for sequencing was PBMCs. The chain joins TRBV7-9 to TRBJ1-1; D is perhaps TRBD1 (5 bases). The CDR3 nucleotides read TGTGCCAGCAGCTGGGGGGAGCTGAACACTGAAGCTTTCTTT. Its protein is CASSWGELNTEAFF.